This T cell receptor (beta chain) was sequenced in a study of beta chain features in type 1 diabetes. On this clone itself: Its specificity is unknown.

V trimming: 4 bases; J trimming: 3 bases; junction bases outside the gene matches: 6. From germline, CDR1 is LGHNA and CDR2 YSLEER. CDR3 length: 15 amino acids. The investigators reverse transcribed all of the isolated RNA, so they sequenced expressed TCRB transcripts. Produced via immunoSEQ multiplex PCR; TCRdb's table is partial and in-frame only. The sample lists 300,000 to 400,000 clones; approximately 11% were seen once. Overall study findings and caveats: High-TCR-expressing cells could be over-represented by cDNA sequencing. A PCR bias possibly favoring shorter templates would apply equally to patients and controls. Among all four CD4+ subsets, Type 1 diabetes patients had TCRB CDR3s that were moderately but significantly shorter.

The sequenced sample consisted of naive CD4+ T cells from blood. This TCR came from a woman in her 30s in good health. The chain couples TRBV4-3 to TRBJ2-3; 8 positions agree with TRBD1. CDR3 DNA sequence: TGCGCCAGCAGCCCCCACGGACAGGGAACAGATACGCAGTATTTT. Translation: CASSPHGQGTDTQYF.